These T cell receptor beta chains were read from a single sample in a study of CD8 T cells in Susac syndrome. TCRdb independently ran MiXCR on the immunoSEQ multiplex PCR reads; one entry per CDR3 protein. Among about 300,000 distinct CDR3 sequences listed, approximately 89% were seen once. The specimen sequenced was CD8+ T cells from PBMCs. All receptors derive from a human donor with multiple sclerosis. The CDR3 runs from the conserved cysteine through the conserved F or W. The order of the fields is CDR3 length, D gene, clone size, J gene, V gene, CDR3 protein, CDR3 DNA. A D gene is named only where the DNA matches it firmly. The size of a clone is reported for some rows only, either as once, few or many, or as a class for expanded clones.

>13|NA|once|TRBJ2-7|TRBV6-2/TRBV6-3
CASCRGHPWEQYF
TGTGCCAGCTGCCGGGGACACCCCTGGGAGCAGTACTTC
>15|TRBD1|NA|TRBJ2-2|TRBV19
CASSPGTVRTGELFF
TGTGCCAGTAGTCCGGGGACAGTCCGGACCGGGGAGCTGTTTTTT
>13|NA|NA|TRBJ2-3|TRBV27
CATRGLSTDTQYF
TGTGCCACCCGGGGGCTTAGCACAGATACGCAGTATTTT
>16|TRBD1|NA|TRBJ2-2|TRBV29-1
CSDPDRGPTNTGELFF
TGCAGCGACCCGGACAGGGGCCCGACGAACACCGGGGAGCTGTTTTTT
>16|NA|NA|TRBJ1-4|TRBV7-8
CASSLGGEALDEKLFF
TGTGCCAGCAGCTTAGGCGGGGAGGCGCTGGATGAAAAACTGTTTTTT
>15|NA|NA|TRBJ2-1|TRBV28
CASSFRGQRGNEQFF
TGTGCCAGCAGTTTTAGGGGACAGCGGGGCAATGAGCAGTTCTTC
>18|NA|once|TRBJ2-6|TRBV12-3/TRBV12-4
CASSLTLAGPSGANVLTF
TGTGCCAGCAGTTTAACGCTGGCAGGCCCCTCTGGGGCCAACGTCCTGACTTTC
>17|TRBD2|NA|TRBJ2-2|TRBV28
CASLGLAGGLNTGELFF
TGTGCCAGCTTGGGACTAGCGGGGGGGCTGAACACCGGGGAGCTGTTTTTT
>12|NA|NA|TRBJ2-1|TRBV9
CASSAGESEQFF
TGTGCCAGCAGCGCCGGGGAGAGTGAGCAGTTCTTC
>13|NA|NA|TRBJ2-7|TRBV10-3
CAISVQELYEQYF
TGTGCCATCAGTGTACAGGAGCTCTACGAGCAGTACTTC
>14|TRBD1|NA|TRBJ1-5|TRBV4-3
CASSPGQAYQPQHF
TGCGCCAGCAGCCCGGGACAGGCGTATCAGCCCCAGCATTTT
>13|NA|NA|TRBJ2-7|TRBV6-2/TRBV6-3
CASAGSNSYEQYF
TGTGCCAGCGCAGGGTCAAACTCCTACGAGCAGTACTTC
>16|TRBD1|NA|TRBJ1-6|TRBV30
CAWSVGQGSKSSPLHF
TGTGCCTGGAGTGTGGGACAGGGGTCGAAGAGTTCACCCCTCCACTTT
>13|TRBD1|few|TRBJ2-7|TRBV29-1
CSVGGDRGYEQYF
TGCAGCGTTGGAGGGGACAGGGGCTACGAGCAGTACTTC
>14|NA|NA|TRBJ2-7|TRBV19
CASTTGREGNEQYF
TGTGCCAGTACCACAGGTCGAGAGGGCAACGAGCAGTACTTC
>15|NA|NA|TRBJ1-4|TRBV30
CAWGGNTQLGEKLFF
TGTGCCTGGGGGGGTAACACTCAGCTAGGGGAAAAACTGTTTTTT
>18|NA|NA|TRBJ2-2|TRBV6-2/TRBV6-3
CASSYSMLDRSNTGELFF
TGTGCCAGCAGTTACTCGATGTTAGACAGATCGAACACCGGGGAGCTGTTTTTT
>16|NA|NA|TRBJ2-1|TRBV4-3
CASSQEISRSYNEQFF
TGCGCCAGCAGCCAAGAGATATCTCGCTCCTACAATGAGCAGTTCTTC
>15|NA|NA|TRBJ2-6|TRBV28
CASSNALSGANVLTF
TGTGCCAGCAGCAATGCCCTCTCTGGGGCCAACGTCCTGACTTTC